The 17 T cell receptor beta chains below all came from one sample that was sequenced in a study of T cell repertoires and Cas9 in healthy adults. Clones were read by immunoSEQ multiplex PCR, and TCRdb kept only the in-frame ones, dropping some. This table holds approximately 23,000 clones, 75% to 95% found once. Sequencing used CD4+ effector T cells (CD127+, CD25-, CD137-, CD154-) from PBMCs; culture status not recorded. These receptors originate from a human donor in good health.

The gene calls are TRBV28 and TRBJ2-7; no reliable D call. Germline V gene lookup returns CDR1 MDHEN and CDR2 SYDVKM. The V end was cut by 3 bases, the J end by 1 base, with 7 bases between. The CDR3 is made up of 13 amino acids. Here the CDR3 DNA reads TGTGCCAGCAGTTTCGCGGCATCCTACGAGCAGTACTTC. This codes for CASSFAASYEQYF.

V is TRBV6-6 and J is TRBJ1-1, with TRBD1 identical over 8 bases. The V and J ends lost 6 bases and 11 bases, in that order; junction bases with no gene match: 5. This CDR3 is 11 amino acids long. CDR1 and CDR2 (germline): MNHNY, SVGAGI (reference sequence). In nucleotides, the CDR3 is TGTGCCAGCAGCCCGGACAGGGCCGCTTTCTTT. Translated: CASSPDRAAFF.

The chain employs TRBV6-6 and TRBJ1-6; D uncertain. V was shortened by 2 bases and J by 7 bases, with 6 bases between the two germline ends. CDR3 length equals 13 residues. The germline CDR1 and CDR2 sequences are MNHNY and SVGAGI (reference sequence). The CDR3 reads CASSYGVNSPLHF. The CDR3 DNA reads TGTGCCAGCAGTTACGGGGTCAATTCACCCCTCCACTTT.

This clone was detected once. This chain uses TRBV9 with TRBJ1-1; D gene unclear. CDR1 and CDR2 from the germline V gene are SGDLS and YYNGEE. V dropped 2 bases and J dropped 0 bases, with 8 bases sitting between them. The CDR3 length is 14 residues. For the CDR3, the DNA is TGTGCCAGCAGCGTGGGTAATCTGAACACTGAAGCTTTCTTT. Residues: CASSVGNLNTEAFF.

The CDR3 protein is CASKAGSPGELFF. The CDR3 bases are TGTGCCAGTAAGGCGGGTAGTCCCGGGGAGCTGTTTTTT. This chain uses TRBV19 with TRBJ2-2; weak D call: TRBD2 (5 bases). CDR1 and CDR2 (germline): LNHDA, SQIVND (reference sequence). V was trimmed by 7 bases and J by 6 bases, leaving 12 bases between them. The CDR3 length is 13 residues.

The chain recombines TRBV7-8 with TRBJ2-1; 7 nucleotides line up with TRBD2. CDR1 is SGHVS, CDR2 FQNEAQ, per germline. The CDR3 has 16 amino acids. Trimming at V came to 7 bases and at J to 2 bases, leaving 11 bases not matched to a gene. Here the CDR3 reads CASTSQGGGTYNEQFF. The CDR3 DNA reads TGTGCCAGCACCTCCCAAGGCGGGGGAACCTACAATGAGCAGTTCTTC.

This clone is a singleton in its sample. This chain connects TRBV28 to TRBJ1-1; TRBD1 is a possible D gene (5 bases). The V and J ends lost 6 bases and 1 base respectively, with 12 bases between them. This CDR3 is 14 amino acids long. The germline V gene encodes CDR1 MDHEN and CDR2 SYDVKM. The CDR3 nucleotides read TGTGCCAGCAGGCCGCTTCAGGGGAACACTGAAGCTTTCTTT. This encodes CASRPLQGNTEAFF.

V and J are TRBV14 and TRBJ2-5; D possibly corresponds to TRBD2 (7 bases). Matching the DNA end better, TRBJ2-7 makes the J call doubtful. Germline CDR1 is SGHDN and CDR2 is FVKESK. The CDR3 runs to 12 residues. CDR3 coding DNA: TGTGCCAGCAGTGGGGGGGGCCACGAGCAGTACTTC. It translates to CASSGGGHEQYF.

The J gene is TRBJ1-5, the V gene TRBV15; D is possibly TRBD1 (6 bases). The CDR3 runs 16 residues. The V gene's germline CDR1 is LNHNV and CDR2 YYDKDF (reference sequence). The V end was cut by 3 bases, the J end by 0 bases, with 12 bases between. CDR3 sequence: CATSSKMDSSNQPQHF. CDR3 in DNA: TGTGCCACCAGCAGTAAAATGGACAGTAGCAATCAGCCCCAGCATTTT. The variable domain in full, with the rest retrieved from reference TRBV15 and TRBJ1-5, is DAMVIQNPRYQVTQFGKPVTLSCSQTLNHNVMYWYQQKSSQAPKLLFHYYDKDFNNEADTPDNFQSRRPNTSFCFLDIRSPGLGDTAMYLCATSSKMDSSNQPQHFGDGTRLSIL.

The chain recombines TRBV11-2 with TRBJ1-4; unclear D gene. V shed 5 bases and J shed 8 bases, with 18 bases lying between them. Germline assignment: CDR1 SGHAT and CDR2 FQNNGV. CDR3 length: 15 amino acids. The CDR3 DNA follows: TGTGCCAGCAGCCCCAGTTCTCATTCGGCGGAAAAACTGTTTTTT. Protein: CASSPSSHSAEKLFF.

The chain recombines TRBV11-1 with TRBJ2-7, with 10 bases lining up with TRBD2. With 6 bases clipped from V and 6 bases from J, the junction kept 5 bases outside the gene matches. The length of the CDR3 is 13 residues. Germline CDR1 is SGHAT and CDR2 is FQDESV (reference sequence). CDR3 region: CASRLAGSSEQYF. For the CDR3, the DNA is TGTGCCAGCAGACTAGCGGGAAGTAGCGAGCAGTACTTC.

The CDR3 here is CATSGGQNTGELFF. CDR3 DNA: TGTGCCACCAGCGGGGGACAGAACACCGGGGAGCTGTTTTTT. The chain couples TRBV15 to TRBJ2-2; a weak D match, TRBD1 (6 bases). The germline V gene has CDR1 LNHNV and CDR2 YYDKDF (reference sequence). Trimming left V 5 bases short and J 1 base short, with 8 bases between. The length of the CDR3 is 14 residues. The entire variable domain, with the rest obtained from reference TRBV15 and TRBJ2-2, is as follows: DAMVIQNPRYQVTQFGKPVTLSCSQTLNHNVMYWYQQKSSQAPKLLFHYYDKDFNNEADTPDNFQSRRPNTSFCFLDIRSPGLGDTAMYLCATSGGQNTGELFFGEGSRLTVL.

This chain links TRBV6-5 with TRBJ2-7; a possible D gene is TRBD2 (6 bases). The CDR3 covers 16 residues. The V end lost 4 bases, the J end lost 0 bases, and 16 bases lay between the germline ends. The V gene's germline CDR1 is MNHEY and CDR2 SVGAGI. The CDR3: CASSSAGTFSSYEQYF. The CDR3 DNA reads TGTGCCAGCAGTTCCGCCGGGACTTTTAGCTCCTACGAGCAGTACTTC.

The chain carries TRBV4-3 and TRBJ1-1; the match to TRBD1 covers 7 bases. There are 14 residues in the CDR3. Per germline, CDR1 LGHNA and CDR2 YSLEER. Germline trimming cut 3 bases from V and 3 bases from J; bases unmatched to any gene: 4. The DNA of the CDR3 is TGCGCCAGCAGCCAGAGCACAGGGGACACTGAAGCTTTCTTT. It encodes CASSQSTGDTEAFF.

The chain combines TRBV27 with TRBJ1-2; TRBD1 aligns across 7 bases. The germline V gene has CDR1 MNHEY and CDR2 SMNVEV (reference sequence). The trim removed 5 bases at V and 6 bases at J, leaving 15 bases unmatched. The CDR3 covers 16 residues. CDR3 residues: CASSLWTAAGGDGYTF. CDR3 bases: TGTGCCAGCAGTCTTTGGACAGCCGCAGGGGGGGATGGCTACACCTTC.

The V gene is TRBV7-9, the J gene TRBJ2-7; TRBD1 matches 9 bases. CDR1 and CDR2 (germline): SEHNR, FQNEAQ (reference sequence). This CDR3 region has 16 residues. V lost 5 bases, J lost 7 bases, and 15 bases stayed unmatched. CDR3 coding DNA: TGTGCCAGCAGCGCCCCCCGGACAGGGGAGGCGAGAGAGCAGTACTTC. Protein product: CASSAPRTGEAREQYF. Drawing the rest from reference TRBV7-9 and TRBJ2-7, the complete variable domain is DTGVSQNPRHKITKRGQNVTFRCDPISEHNRLYWYRQTLGQGPEFLTYFQNEAQLEKSRLLSDRFSAERPKGSFSTLEIQRTEQGDSAMYLCASSAPRTGEAREQYFGPGTRLTVT.

This rearrangement joins TRBV5-6 to TRBJ1-4; no definite D call. Trimming shortened V by 4 bases and J by 5 bases, and 12 bases separated the two germline ends. The CDR3 totals 14 residues. The germline V gene encodes CDR1 SGHDT and CDR2 YYEEEE. CDR3 sequence: CASSPVNSNEKLFF. CDR3 nucleotide sequence: TGTGCCAGCAGCCCTGTGAATTCAAATGAAAAACTGTTTTTT.